This T cell receptor beta chain came from a study of blood T cell repertoires in COVID-19. Study-level information: Samples representing acute and convalescent COVID-19 were sourced from the United States, Italy and Spain. The analysed material was cDNA or gDNA that came from T cells, B-cell-depleted T cells, or PBMCs.

Under the authors' procedure: Nucleated cell counts were estimated from reference gene primer amplification. The repertoire was sequenced with immunoSEQ multiplex PCR; TCRdb's copy has only in-frame clones and lacks some. That table furnishes V, J and clone size, whereas the DNA furnished D and trimming. Among 180,000 or so clones, roughly 84% were seen once, and the ten largest hold about 1.2%. The germline V gene encodes CDR1 MNHEY and CDR2 SVGAGI. V lost 6 bases and J lost 4; bases outside the gene matches: 5. This CDR3 contains 13 residues. The TCR originated in a man aged 55 to 70 who had recovered from COVID-19. The sequenced material came from peripheral blood. The rearrangement links TRBV6-5 to TRBJ2-7; TRBD1 agrees at 8 bases. The CDR3 DNA is TGTGCCAGCAGCCAGGGGGCCCCGTACGAGCAGTACTTC. This translates into CASSQGAPYEQYF.